This T cell receptor (beta chain) emerged from a study of blood T cell repertoires in COVID-19. The overall study: From T cells, B-cell-depleted T cells, or PBMCs came the material, which was cDNA or gDNA.

Here immunoSEQ multiplex PCR was the method, and the copy in TCRdb shows in-frame clones only, minus some. The repertoire holds about 280,000 clones, with roughly four fifths as singletons. The CDR3 totals 16 residues. V lost 2 bases and J lost 7; bases outside the gene matches: 13. CDR1 is SGHNT, CDR2 YYREEE, per germline (reference sequence). Participant-reported clinical history was the basis for cohort assignment. The source is a middle-aged man who had been exposed to COVID-19. This rearrangement joins TRBV5-4 to TRBJ2-5, with 8 bases identical to TRBD2. Material for sequencing was PBMCs or T cells enriched from blood (not recorded which). The CDR3 region is CASSLPVAGTRGTQYF. The CDR3 DNA sequence: TGTGCCAGCAGCTTACCTGTAGCGGGAACCAGGGGGACCCAGTACTTC.